This T cell receptor beta chain derives from a study of shared clonotypes between healthy human individuals. Measured with immunoSEQ multiplex PCR; TCRdb has only the in-frame clones, and not every one. The data show about 2,500,000 clones, approximately 94% seen once. The V gene lost 3 bases and the J gene lost 10 bases, with 13 bases spanning the gap. The CDR3 is 14 amino acids. CDR1 is MDHEN and CDR2 is SYDVKM in the germline V gene. The source of this sequence is a man aged 18-30 years in good health. The chain recombines TRBV28 with TRBJ1-6; D gene unclear. The sequencing sample was made of naive CD4+ T cells sorted from blood. As to subset: CD45RA+ positively selected. CDR3 nucleotides: TGTGCCAGCAGTTTGGTGGAGGGTGCCTCACCCCTCCACTTT. Amino acids: CASSLVEGASPLHF. Looking up the rest from reference TRBV28 and TRBJ1-6 gives the full variable domain: DVKVTQSSRYLVKRTGEKVFLECVQDMDHENMFWYRQDPGLGLRLIYFSYDVKMKEKGDIPEGYSVSREKKERFSLILESASTNQTSMYLCASSLVEGASPLHFGNGTRLTVT.